This entry lists 18 T cell receptor beta chains sequenced from one sample in a study of T-cell memory formation after mild COVID-19. TCRdb ran MiXCR on the 5' RACE reads and lists one entry per CDR3 protein. The table lists tens of thousands of distinct CDR3 sequences, approximately 15% of them singletons. The specimen was PBMCs or a T cell subset sorted from them (not recorded which). The origin of the receptors is an adult woman who had mild COVID-19 (a few samples of this study predate the infection). Cell type and time point are not known.

The gene calls are TRBV7-8 and TRBJ1-1; D gene unclear. Germline-derived CDR1 and CDR2 are SGHVS and FQNEAQ. Trimming stripped 1 base from V and 3 bases from J, with 12 bases between. This CDR3 region has 15 residues. CDR3: CASSLVSLGYTEAFF. CDR3 nucleotide sequence: TGTGCCAGCAGCTTAGTTTCCCTCGGGTACACTGAAGCTTTCTTT.

V and J are TRBV29-1 and TRBJ2-5, with 9 bases lining up with TRBD2. The CDR3 spans 12 residues. The V segment lost 7 bases and the J segment 5 bases; nucleotides outside the gene matches: 5. CDR1 and CDR2 from the germline V gene are SQVTM and ANQGSEA. The CDR3 reads CSASGTSETQYF. DNA for the CDR3: TGCAGCGCTTCCGGGACTAGCGAGACCCAGTACTTC. The full variable domain, rest sourced from reference TRBV29-1 and TRBJ2-5, is SAVISQKPSRDICQRGTSLTIQCQVDSQVTMMFWYRQQPGQSLTLIATANQGSEATYESGFVIDKFPISRPNLTFSTLTVSNMSPEDSSIYLCSASGTSETQYFGPGTRLLVL.

J is TRBJ2-3 and V is TRBV9; D is ambiguous. The V and J ends lost 0 bases and 3 bases respectively, with 14 bases between them. This CDR3 has 16 residues. In germline, CDR1 is SGDLS, CDR2 YYNGEE. The CDR3 DNA is TGTGCCAGCAGCGTAGATGGGGAAAGTGAGACAGATACGCAGTATTTT. This gives the protein CASSVDGESETDTQYF.

Regarding this clonotype: A junction boundary mismatches the germline segment, possibly from a read error. The chain couples TRBV4-3 to TRBJ2-4; D is perhaps TRBD1 or TRBD2 (5 bases each). Germline V gives CDR1 LGHNA, CDR2 YSLEER. This CDR3 region has 18 residues. CDR3 amino acids: CASSQVGLGVGTKNIQDF. In DNA form, the CDR3 reads TGCGCCAGCAGCCAAGTCGGGCTGGGGGTGGGGACCAAAAACATTCAGGACTTC.

The chain uses TRBV28 and TRBJ1-1, with D maybe TRBD1 (5 bases). CDR3 size: 13 residues. V lost 4 bases and J 4 bases, leaving 10 bases between the germline ends. CDR1 is MDHEN, CDR2 SYDVKM, per germline. CDR3 nucleotide sequence: TGTGCCAGCAGTTCAACGGGGCTCACTGAAGCTTTCTTT. Translating it yields CASSSTGLTEAFF.

This clonotype was recorded a few times. The J gene is TRBJ1-3, the V gene TRBV5-1; D unclear. V was pared by 2 bases and J by 3 bases, with 15 bases between. Germline V gene lookup returns CDR1 SGHRS and CDR2 YFSETQ. This CDR3 comprises 16 residues. CDR3 bases: TGCGCCAGCAGCTTATATACCCCCGCGGATGGAAACACCATATATTTT. It yields the protein CASSLYTPADGNTIYF. Together with reference TRBV5-1 and TRBJ1-3, the CDR3 gives the full variable domain: KAGVTQTPRYLIKTRGQQVTLSCSPISGHRSVSWYQQTPGQGLQFLFEYFSETQRNKGNFPGRFSGRQFSNSRSEMNVSTLELGDSALYLCASSLYTPADGNTIYFGEGSWLTVV.

This chain joins TRBV7-9 and TRBJ1-1; D is perhaps TRBD1 (6 bases). This CDR3 has 15 amino acids. Trimming left V 4 bases short and J 1 base short, with 13 bases between. The V gene's germline CDR1 is SEHNR and CDR2 FQNEAQ (reference sequence). In DNA, the CDR3 is TGTGCCAGCAGCTCGAACAGGGATACGAACACTGAAGCTTTCTTT. Translation gives CASSSNRDTNTEAFF.

V is TRBV12-5 and J is TRBJ2-1; 12 bases fit TRBD1. V dropped 5 bases and J dropped 2; count of bases not matched to a gene: 10. This CDR3 is built from 18 residues. CDR1 is LGHNT and CDR2 is FRNRAP in the germline V gene. CDR3 region: CASGLWGQGAGAYNEQFF. As DNA, the CDR3 is TGTGCTAGTGGTCTCTGGGGACAGGGGGCAGGCGCCTACAATGAGCAGTTCTTC.

The chain recombines TRBV20-1 with TRBJ2-7; no clear D gene. CDR1 is DFQATT and CDR2 is SNEGSKA in the germline V gene (reference sequence). The CDR3 contains 12 residues. V was pared by 0 bases and J by 3 bases, with 6 bases between. The CDR3 DNA sequence: TGCAGTGCTAGAGACACGGACTACGAGCAGTACTTC. The encoded protein is CSARDTDYEQYF.

The J gene is TRBJ2-3, the V gene TRBV6-5; D ambiguous. V was shortened by 2 bases and J by 0 bases, with 3 bases between the two germline ends. The CDR3 sequence is 13 residues long. Germline-derived CDR1 and CDR2 are MNHEY and SVGAGI. CDR3 protein: CASSYGSTDTQYF. In nucleotides, the CDR3 is TGTGCCAGCAGTTACGGGAGCACAGATACGCAGTATTTT.

J is TRBJ1-2 and V is TRBV29-1; D is undetermined. Deletions cut 7 bases from V and 4 bases from J, with 10 bases between. Germline CDR1 is SQVTM and CDR2 is ANQGSEA. The length of the CDR3 is 11 residues. The CDR3: CSASGGYGYTF. The DNA of the CDR3 is TGCAGCGCCTCAGGCGGCTATGGCTACACCTTC.

This clonotype turned up a few times. The chain is built from TRBV7-9 and TRBJ2-7; TRBD1 is a possible D gene (5 bases). Germline CDR1 and CDR2: SEHNR and FQNEAQ (reference sequence). The germline V and J ends were trimmed by 1 base and 6 bases, with 10 bases remaining between them. The CDR3 covers 13 residues. CDR3 amino acids: CASSLGEGVEQYF. Written as DNA, the CDR3 is TGTGCCAGCAGCTTAGGGGAAGGGGTCGAGCAGTACTTC.

This clonotype was seen more than once but under ten times. V gene TRBV29-1 combines with J gene TRBJ2-1; the D gene is possibly TRBD2 (6 bases). The CDR3 is made up of 14 amino acids. The germline gives CDR1 SQVTM, CDR2 ANQGSEA. Trimming removed 1 base at V and 5 bases at J, with 12 bases between. The CDR3 nucleotides read TGCAGCGTTGAAGGGGGGGATGAGGACAATGAGCAGTTCTTC. Its translation: CSVEGGDEDNEQFF.

V usage is TRBV7-7 and J usage is TRBJ2-7; possible D gene TRBD1, 6 bases. The CDR3 loop spans 14 amino acids. The germline V gene has CDR1 SSHAT and CDR2 FNYEAQ (reference sequence). CDR3 coding DNA: TGTGCTAGCAGCAACCGACAGGCCCTCTACGAGCAGTACGTC. Its translation is CASSNRQALYEQYV.

This clonotype was seen a handful of times. V usage is TRBV12-3 or TRBV12-4 and J usage is TRBJ2-2; D not certain. The CDR3 spans 15 residues. V was cut by 3 bases and J by 1 base, with 9 bases left in between. The chain's CDR3 is CASSLRQENTGELFF. Here the CDR3 DNA reads TGTGCCAGCAGTTTGAGGCAGGAGAACACCGGGGAGCTGTTTTTT.

A few counts support this clonotype. The rearrangement links TRBV7-8 to TRBJ1-2; D unclear. The CDR3 covers 15 residues. The ends were cut back, 1 base at V and 4 bases at J, with 13 bases in the middle. Germline CDR1 reads SGHVS; CDR2 reads FQNEAQ. The CDR3 DNA sequence: TGTGCCAGCAGCTTAGATTCAGGCACTGCCTATGGCTACACCTTC. This sequence encodes CASSLDSGTAYGYTF.

In this sample, this clonotype turned up a few times. The chain is built from TRBV24-1 and TRBJ2-1, with 9 bases fitting TRBD1. V trimming: 2 bases; J trimming: 8 bases; junction bases outside the gene matches: 9. This CDR3 has 16 amino acids. Germline loops: CDR1 KGHDR, CDR2 SFDVKD. As DNA, the CDR3 is TGTGCCACCAGTGATTCCGGACAGGGGCAAGGAGATGAGCAGTTCTTC. This encodes CATSDSGQGQGDEQFF.

This clonotype was counted between two and nine times. CDR3 amino acids: CAWSADSGSSYEQYF. The CDR3 DNA is TGTGCCTGGAGTGCCGATAGCGGGAGCTCCTACGAGCAGTACTTC. V usage is TRBV30 and J usage is TRBJ2-7, with TRBD2 matching 9 bases. Germline lookup yields CDR1 GTSNPN and CDR2 SVGIG (reference sequence). The CDR3 loop spans 15 amino acids. V lost 1 base, J lost 0 bases, and 4 bases stayed unmatched.